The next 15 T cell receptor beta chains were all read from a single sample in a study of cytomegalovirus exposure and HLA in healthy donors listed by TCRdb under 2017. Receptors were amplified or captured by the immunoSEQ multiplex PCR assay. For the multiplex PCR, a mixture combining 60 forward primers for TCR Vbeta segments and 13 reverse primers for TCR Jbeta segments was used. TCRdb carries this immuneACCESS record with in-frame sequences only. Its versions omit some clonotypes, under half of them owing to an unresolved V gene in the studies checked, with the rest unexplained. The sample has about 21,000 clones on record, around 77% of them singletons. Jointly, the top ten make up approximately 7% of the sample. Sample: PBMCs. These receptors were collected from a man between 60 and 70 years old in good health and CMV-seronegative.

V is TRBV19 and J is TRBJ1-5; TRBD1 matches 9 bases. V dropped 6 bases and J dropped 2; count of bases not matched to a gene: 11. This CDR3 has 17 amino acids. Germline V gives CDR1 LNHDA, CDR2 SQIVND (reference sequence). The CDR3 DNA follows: TGTGCCAGTAGCGTGTCCCGGGACAGGGCGGGCAATCAGCCCCAGCATTTT. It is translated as CASSVSRDRAGNQPQHF.

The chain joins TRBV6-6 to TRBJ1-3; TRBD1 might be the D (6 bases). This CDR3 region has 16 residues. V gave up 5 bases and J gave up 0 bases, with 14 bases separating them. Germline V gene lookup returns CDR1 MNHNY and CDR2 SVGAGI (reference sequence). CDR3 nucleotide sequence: TGTGCCAGCAGTCTCACGCAGACAGGCTCTGGAAACACCATATATTTT. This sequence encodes CASSLTQTGSGNTIYF.

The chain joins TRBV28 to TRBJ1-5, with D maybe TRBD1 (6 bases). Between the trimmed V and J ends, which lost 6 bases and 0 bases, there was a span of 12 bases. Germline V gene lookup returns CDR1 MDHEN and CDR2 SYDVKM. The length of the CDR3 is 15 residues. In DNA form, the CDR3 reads TGTGCCAGCAGCGAGGGGGATTATAGCAATCAGCCCCAGCATTTT. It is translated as CASSEGDYSNQPQHF.

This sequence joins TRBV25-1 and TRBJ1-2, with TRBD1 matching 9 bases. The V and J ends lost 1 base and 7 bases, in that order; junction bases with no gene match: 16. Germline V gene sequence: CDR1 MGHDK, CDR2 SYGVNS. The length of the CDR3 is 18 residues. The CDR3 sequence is CASSESRTGATLLRGYTF. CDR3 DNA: TGTGCCAGCAGTGAATCCCGGACAGGGGCGACGCTACTGCGTGGCTACACCTTC.

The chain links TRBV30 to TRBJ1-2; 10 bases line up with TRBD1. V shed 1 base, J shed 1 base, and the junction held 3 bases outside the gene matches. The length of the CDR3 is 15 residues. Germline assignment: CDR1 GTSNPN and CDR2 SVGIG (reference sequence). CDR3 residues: CAWSGGQGVNYGYTF. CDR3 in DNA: TGTGCCTGGAGTGGAGGACAGGGGGTTAACTATGGCTACACCTTC.

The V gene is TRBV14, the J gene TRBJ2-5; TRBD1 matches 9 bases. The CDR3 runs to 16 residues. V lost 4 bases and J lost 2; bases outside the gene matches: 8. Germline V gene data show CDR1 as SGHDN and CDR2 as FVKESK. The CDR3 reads CASSRSGTGSQETQYF. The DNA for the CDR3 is TGTGCCAGCAGCCGGTCGGGGACAGGGTCTCAAGAGACCCAGTACTTC.

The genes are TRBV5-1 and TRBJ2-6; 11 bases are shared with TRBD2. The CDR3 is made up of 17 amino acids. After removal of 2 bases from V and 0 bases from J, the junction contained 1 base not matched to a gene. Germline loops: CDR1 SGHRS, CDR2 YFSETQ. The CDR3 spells CASSFTSGSSGANVLTF. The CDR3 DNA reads TGCGCCAGCAGCTTCACTAGCGGGAGCTCTGGGGCCAACGTCCTGACTTTC.

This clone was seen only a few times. The CDR3, as DNA: TGTGCCAGCAGCGCCGAAGTGGGTATGGGGGCAAATGAGCAGTTCTTC. As protein: CASSAEVGMGANEQFF. The chain links TRBV9 to TRBJ2-1, with TRBD1 as a possible D gene (6 bases). Per the germline V gene, CDR1 is SGDLS and CDR2 is YYNGEE. This CDR3 region has 16 residues. Trimming cost V 3 bases and J 7 bases, with 20 bases left between them.

The CDR3 is CASSFPQGGETQYF. The CDR3 bases are TGTGCCAGCAGCTTTCCTCAGGGGGGCGAGACCCAGTACTTC. The chain uses TRBV7-9 and TRBJ2-5; a weak D match, TRBD1 (7 bases). There are 14 residues in the CDR3. Germline V CDR1 and CDR2: SEHNR, FQNEAQ (reference sequence). V shed 3 bases and J shed 5 bases, with 13 bases lying between them.

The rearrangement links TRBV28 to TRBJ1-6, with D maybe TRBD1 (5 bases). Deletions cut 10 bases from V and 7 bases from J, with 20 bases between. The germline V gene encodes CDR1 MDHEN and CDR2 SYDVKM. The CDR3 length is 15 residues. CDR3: CATLSQGFINSPLHF. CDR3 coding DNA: TGTGCCACCTTATCCCAGGGTTTCATCAATTCACCCCTCCACTTT.

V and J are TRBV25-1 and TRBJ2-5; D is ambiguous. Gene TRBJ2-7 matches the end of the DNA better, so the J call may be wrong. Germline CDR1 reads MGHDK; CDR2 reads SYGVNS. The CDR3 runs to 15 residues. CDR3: CASSEYIPGSYEQYF. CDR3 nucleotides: TGTGCCAGCAGTGAATATATTCCGGGTTCCTACGAGCAGTACTTC.

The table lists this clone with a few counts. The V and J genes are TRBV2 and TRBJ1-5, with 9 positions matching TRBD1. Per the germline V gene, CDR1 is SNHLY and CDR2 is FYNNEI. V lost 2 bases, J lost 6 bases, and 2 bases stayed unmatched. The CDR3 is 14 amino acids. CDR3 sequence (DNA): TGTGCCAGCAGTGAAACAGGGGGCGGTCAGCCCCAGCATTTT. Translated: CASSETGGGQPQHF.

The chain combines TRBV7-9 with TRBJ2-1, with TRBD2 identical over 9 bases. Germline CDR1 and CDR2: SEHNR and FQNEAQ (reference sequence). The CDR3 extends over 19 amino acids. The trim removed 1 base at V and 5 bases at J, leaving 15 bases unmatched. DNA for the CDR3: TGTGCCAGCAGCTTAGTGGGGCGGGGGGGCTTTTTGTTAGACAATGAGCAGTTCTTC. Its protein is CASSLVGRGGFLLDNEQFF.

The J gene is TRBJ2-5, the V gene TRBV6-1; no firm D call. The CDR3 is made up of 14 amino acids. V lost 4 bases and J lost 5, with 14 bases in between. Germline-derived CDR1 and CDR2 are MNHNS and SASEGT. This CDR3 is CASSVWVVRETQYF. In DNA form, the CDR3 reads TGTGCCAGCAGTGTGTGGGTTGTCAGGGAGACCCAGTACTTC.

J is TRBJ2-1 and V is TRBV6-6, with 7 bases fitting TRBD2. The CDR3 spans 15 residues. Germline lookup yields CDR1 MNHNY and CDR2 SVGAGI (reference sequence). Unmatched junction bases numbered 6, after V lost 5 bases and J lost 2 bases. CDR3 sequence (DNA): TGTGCCAGCAGTCCGACTAGCCTTACCTACAATGAGCAGTTCTTC. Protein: CASSPTSLTYNEQFF.